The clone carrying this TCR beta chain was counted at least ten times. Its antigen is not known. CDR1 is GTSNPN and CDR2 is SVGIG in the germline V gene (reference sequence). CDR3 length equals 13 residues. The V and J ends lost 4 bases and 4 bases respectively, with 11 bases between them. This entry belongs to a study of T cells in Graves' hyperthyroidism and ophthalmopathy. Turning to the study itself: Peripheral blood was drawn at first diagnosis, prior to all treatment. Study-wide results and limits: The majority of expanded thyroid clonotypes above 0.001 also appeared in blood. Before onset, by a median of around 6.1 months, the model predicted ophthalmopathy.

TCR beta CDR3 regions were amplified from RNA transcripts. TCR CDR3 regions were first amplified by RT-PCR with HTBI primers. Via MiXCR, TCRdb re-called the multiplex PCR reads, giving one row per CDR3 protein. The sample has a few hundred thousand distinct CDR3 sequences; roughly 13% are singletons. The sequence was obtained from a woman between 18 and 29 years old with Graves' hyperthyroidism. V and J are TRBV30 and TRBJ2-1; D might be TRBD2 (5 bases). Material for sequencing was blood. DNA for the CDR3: TGTGCCTGGAAGTTAGCGACGTACAATGAGCAGTTCTTC. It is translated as CAWKLATYNEQFF.